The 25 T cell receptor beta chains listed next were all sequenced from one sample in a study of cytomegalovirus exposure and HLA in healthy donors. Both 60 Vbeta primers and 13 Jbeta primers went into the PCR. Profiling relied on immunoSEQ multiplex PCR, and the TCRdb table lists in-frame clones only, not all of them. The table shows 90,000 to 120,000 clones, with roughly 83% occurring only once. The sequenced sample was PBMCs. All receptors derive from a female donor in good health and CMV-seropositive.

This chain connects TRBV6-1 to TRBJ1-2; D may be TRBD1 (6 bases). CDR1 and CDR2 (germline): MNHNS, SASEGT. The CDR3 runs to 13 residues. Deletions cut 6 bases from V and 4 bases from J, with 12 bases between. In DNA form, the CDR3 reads TGTGCCAGCAGACCCGACAGGTCCTATGGCTACACCTTC. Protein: CASRPDRSYGYTF.

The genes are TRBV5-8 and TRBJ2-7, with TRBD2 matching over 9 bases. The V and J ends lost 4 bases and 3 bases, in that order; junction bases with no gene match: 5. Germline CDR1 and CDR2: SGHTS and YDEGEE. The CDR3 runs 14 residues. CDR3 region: CASSAGLAHYEQYF. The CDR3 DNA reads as TGTGCCAGCAGCGCGGGACTAGCCCACTACGAGCAGTACTTC.

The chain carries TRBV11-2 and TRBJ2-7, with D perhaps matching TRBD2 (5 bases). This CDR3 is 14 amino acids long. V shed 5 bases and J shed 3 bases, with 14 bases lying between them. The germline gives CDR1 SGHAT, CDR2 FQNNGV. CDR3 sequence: CASSMRVPGYEQYF. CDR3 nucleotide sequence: TGTGCCAGCAGCATGCGGGTCCCGGGCTACGAGCAGTACTTC.

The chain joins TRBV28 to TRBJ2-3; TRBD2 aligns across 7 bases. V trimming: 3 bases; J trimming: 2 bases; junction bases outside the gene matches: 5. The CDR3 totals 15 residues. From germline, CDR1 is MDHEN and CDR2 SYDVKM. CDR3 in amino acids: CASSLGGALTDTQYF. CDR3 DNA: TGTGCCAGCAGTTTGGGAGGGGCCCTCACAGATACGCAGTATTTT.

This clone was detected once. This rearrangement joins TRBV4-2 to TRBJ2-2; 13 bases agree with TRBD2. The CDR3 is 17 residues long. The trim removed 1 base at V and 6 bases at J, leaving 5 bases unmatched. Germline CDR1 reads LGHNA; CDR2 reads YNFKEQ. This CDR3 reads CASSQVEGLAGSGELFF. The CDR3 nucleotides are TGTGCCAGCAGCCAAGTAGAGGGACTAGCGGGGTCCGGGGAGCTGTTTTTT.

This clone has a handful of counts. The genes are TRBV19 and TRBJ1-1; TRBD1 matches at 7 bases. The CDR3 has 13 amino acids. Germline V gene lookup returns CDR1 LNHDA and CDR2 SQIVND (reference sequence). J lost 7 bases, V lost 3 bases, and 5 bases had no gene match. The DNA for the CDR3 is TGTGCCAGTAGTATCGACAGGGCAGGTGAAGCTTTCTTT. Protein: CASSIDRAGEAFF.

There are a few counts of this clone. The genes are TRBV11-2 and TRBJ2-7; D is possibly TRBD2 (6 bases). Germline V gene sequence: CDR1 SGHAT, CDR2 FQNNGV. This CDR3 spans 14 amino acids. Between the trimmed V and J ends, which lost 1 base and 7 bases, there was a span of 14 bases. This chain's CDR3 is CASSLVLLAPEQYF. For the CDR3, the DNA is TGTGCCAGCAGCTTAGTGCTACTAGCTCCGGAGCAGTACTTC.

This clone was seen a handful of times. CDR3 sequence reads: CASSQGDRGYEQYF. For the CDR3, the DNA is TGCGCCAGCAGCCAAGGTGACAGGGGGTACGAGCAGTACTTC. This chain uses TRBV4-3 with TRBJ2-7, with 9 bases fitting TRBD1. The germline V gene has CDR1 LGHNA and CDR2 YSLEER. The CDR3 is 14 residues long. Germline trimming cut 1 base from V and 4 bases from J; bases unmatched to any gene: 2.

Written as DNA, the CDR3 is TGTGCCAGCAGCCCAGCGGAGGTCGAAAAACTGTTTTTT. This codes for CASSPAEVEKLFF. The gene calls are TRBV7-9 and TRBJ1-4; D remains unclear. V lost 5 bases and J lost 8, with 12 bases in between. The CDR3 length is 13 residues. From germline, CDR1 is SEHNR and CDR2 FQNEAQ (reference sequence).

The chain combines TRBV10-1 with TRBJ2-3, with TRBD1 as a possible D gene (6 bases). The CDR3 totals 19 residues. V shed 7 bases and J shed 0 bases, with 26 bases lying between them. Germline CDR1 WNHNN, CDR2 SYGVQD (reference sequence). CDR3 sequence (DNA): TGCGCCAGCATCAACTCAGTTGAGACAGGTAACTTTAGCACAGATACGCAGTATTTT. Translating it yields CASINSVETGNFSTDTQYF.

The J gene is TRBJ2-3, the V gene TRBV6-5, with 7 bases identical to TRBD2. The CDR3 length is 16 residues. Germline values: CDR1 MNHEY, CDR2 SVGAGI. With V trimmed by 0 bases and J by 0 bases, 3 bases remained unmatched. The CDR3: CASSYSGTTSTDTQYF. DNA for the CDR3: TGTGCCAGCAGTTACTCGGGGACTACAAGCACAGATACGCAGTATTTT.

DNA of the CDR3: TGTGCCAGCAGCCCCCAGGGACAGATGAACACTGAAGCTTTCTTT. It specifies CASSPQGQMNTEAFF. This chain links TRBV7-9 with TRBJ1-1; 7 bases map to TRBD1. The CDR3 is made up of 15 amino acids. Trimming at V came to 5 bases and at J to 0 bases, leaving 6 bases not matched to a gene. Germline V gene lookup returns CDR1 SEHNR and CDR2 FQNEAQ (reference sequence).

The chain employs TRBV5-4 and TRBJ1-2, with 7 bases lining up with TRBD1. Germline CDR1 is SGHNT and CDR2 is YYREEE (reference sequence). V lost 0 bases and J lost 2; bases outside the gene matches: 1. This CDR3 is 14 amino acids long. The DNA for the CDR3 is TGTGCCAGCAGCTTGGGGGACAGAAACTATGGCTACACCTTC. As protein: CASSLGDRNYGYTF.

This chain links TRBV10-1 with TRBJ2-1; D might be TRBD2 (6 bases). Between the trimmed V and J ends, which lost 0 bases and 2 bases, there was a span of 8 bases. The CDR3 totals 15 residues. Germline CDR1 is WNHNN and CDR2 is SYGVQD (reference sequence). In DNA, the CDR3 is TGCGCCAGCAGTGAGTCTAGCGGCGCCTACAATGAGCAGTTCTTC. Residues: CASSESSGAYNEQFF.

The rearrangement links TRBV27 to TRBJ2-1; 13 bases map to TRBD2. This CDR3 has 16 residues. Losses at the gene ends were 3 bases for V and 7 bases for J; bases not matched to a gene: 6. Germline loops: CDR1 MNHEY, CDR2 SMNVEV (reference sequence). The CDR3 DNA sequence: TGTGCCAGCAGTTTCCCGACTAGCGGGGGGCCGAATGAGCAGTTCTTC. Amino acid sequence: CASSFPTSGGPNEQFF.

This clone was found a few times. CDR3 residues: CASSPGAYNEQFF. CDR3 nucleotides: TGTGCCAGCAGCCCCGGGGCCTACAATGAGCAGTTCTTC. J is TRBJ2-1 and V is TRBV11-3; the D gene is possibly TRBD2 (5 bases). Trimming took off 5 bases at V and 2 bases at J, with 7 bases between the two ends. CDR1 and CDR2 (germline): SGHNT, YENEEA. The CDR3 loop spans 13 amino acids.

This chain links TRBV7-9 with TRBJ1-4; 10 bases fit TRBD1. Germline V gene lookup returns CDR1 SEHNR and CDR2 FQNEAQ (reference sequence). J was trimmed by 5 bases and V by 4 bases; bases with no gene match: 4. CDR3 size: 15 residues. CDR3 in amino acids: CASSWGQGKNEKLFF. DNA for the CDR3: TGTGCCAGCAGCTGGGGACAGGGGAAGAATGAAAAACTGTTTTTT.

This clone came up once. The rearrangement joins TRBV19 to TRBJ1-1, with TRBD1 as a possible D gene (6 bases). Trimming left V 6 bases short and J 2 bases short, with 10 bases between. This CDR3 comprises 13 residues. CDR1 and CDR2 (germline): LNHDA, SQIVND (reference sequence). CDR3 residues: CASRTGANTEAFF. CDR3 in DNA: TGTGCCAGTAGGACAGGCGCTAACACTGAAGCTTTCTTT.

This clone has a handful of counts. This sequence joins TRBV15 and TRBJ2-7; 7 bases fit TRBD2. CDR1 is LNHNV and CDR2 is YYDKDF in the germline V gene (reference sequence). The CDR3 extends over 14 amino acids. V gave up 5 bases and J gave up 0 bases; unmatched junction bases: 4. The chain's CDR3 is CATSRGDSSYEQYF. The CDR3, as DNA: TGTGCCACCAGCCGGGGGGACTCCTCCTACGAGCAGTACTTC.

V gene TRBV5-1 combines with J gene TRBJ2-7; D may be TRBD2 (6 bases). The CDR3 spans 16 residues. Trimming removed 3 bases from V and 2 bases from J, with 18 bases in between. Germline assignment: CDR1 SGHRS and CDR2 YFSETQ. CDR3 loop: CASSSLADFPPYEQYF. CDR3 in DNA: TGCGCCAGCAGCTCCTTAGCGGACTTCCCCCCCTACGAGCAGTACTTC.

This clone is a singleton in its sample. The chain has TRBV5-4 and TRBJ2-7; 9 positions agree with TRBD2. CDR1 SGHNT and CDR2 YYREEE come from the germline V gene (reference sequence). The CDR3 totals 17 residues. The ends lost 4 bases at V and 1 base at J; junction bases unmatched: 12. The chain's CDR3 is CASSRLVAGVGSYEQYF. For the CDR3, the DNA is TGTGCCAGCAGCCGATTGGTAGCGGGAGTCGGTTCCTACGAGCAGTACTTC.

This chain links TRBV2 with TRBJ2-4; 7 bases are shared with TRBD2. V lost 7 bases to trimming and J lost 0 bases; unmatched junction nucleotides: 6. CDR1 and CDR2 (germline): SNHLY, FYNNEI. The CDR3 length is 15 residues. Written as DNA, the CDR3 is TGTGCCAGCAAGGGCGGGGGAGTAGCCAAAAACATTCAGTACTTC. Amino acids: CASKGGGVAKNIQYF.

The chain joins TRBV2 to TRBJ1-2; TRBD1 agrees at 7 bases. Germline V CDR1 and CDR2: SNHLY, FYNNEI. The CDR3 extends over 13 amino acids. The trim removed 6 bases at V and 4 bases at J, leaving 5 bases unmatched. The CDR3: CASRRQGSYGYTF. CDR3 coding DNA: TGTGCCAGCAGGCGACAGGGTTCCTATGGCTACACCTTC.

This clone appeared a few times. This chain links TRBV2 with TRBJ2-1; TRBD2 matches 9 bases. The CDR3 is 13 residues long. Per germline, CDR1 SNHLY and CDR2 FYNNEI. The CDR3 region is CASAGGIRNEQFF. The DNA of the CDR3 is TGTGCTTCGGCGGGAGGGATTAGGAATGAGCAGTTCTTC.

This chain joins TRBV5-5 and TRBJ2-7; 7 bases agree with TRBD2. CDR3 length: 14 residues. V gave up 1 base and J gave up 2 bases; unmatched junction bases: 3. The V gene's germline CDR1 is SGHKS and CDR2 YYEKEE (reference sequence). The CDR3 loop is CASSLWGGTYEQYF. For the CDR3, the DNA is TGTGCCAGCAGCTTGTGGGGGGGAACCTACGAGCAGTACTTC.